This T cell receptor beta chain comes out of a study of blood T cells in healthy people across ages. Findings of the study overall: The fall in TCR beta diversity per million T cells was roughly linear with age. Compared with aged donors, long-lived donors showed fewer expanded clones, suggesting selection.

As regards this clonotype: As yet, its antigen is unknown. The junction differs from germline at one of its ends, possibly a read error.

The CDR3 spans 14 residues. Per the germline V gene, CDR1 is SSHAT and CDR2 is FNYEAQ (reference sequence). Samples each had at least 5 micrograms of total RNA extracted. Primed by a sample-barcoded 5' primer and a J-beta primer mix, a second PCR proceeded for roughly 6 to 12 cycles. Tags on each cDNA molecule came from a template-switch adaptor with 12 random nucleotides. A single record per CDR3 protein comes from TCRdb applying MiXCR to the 5' RACE reads. Of around 1,000,000 distinct CDR3 sequences in the sample, approximately 25% were seen once. These same data were also listed under a study on T cells of mothers and their children.

The sequencing sample was made of blood. The rearrangement joins TRBV7-7 to TRBJ2-1, with a weak D call TRBD2 (6 bases). The receptor was derived from a girl aged 2 to 10 in good health. CDR3 sequence (DNA): TGTGCTAGCAGCGTGGAGGGCGGGCTCGGTGAGCAGTTCTTC. This codes for CASSVEGGLGEQFF.